The present entry profiles one T cell receptor beta chain with its context. Its antigen is currently unknown. The sample is drawn from a study of cytomegalovirus exposure and HLA in healthy donors. Trimming cost V 0 bases and J 0 bases, with 10 bases left between them. Germline CDR1 SGDLS, CDR2 YYNGEE. The CDR3 is 17 residues long. Study-level findings and limits: The classifier reportedly diagnosed cytomegalovirus status with high sensitivity and specificity. Subsequent analysis revealed that first-cohort TCR clusters tended to co-occur in the roughly 120 validation repertoires. About 180 TCR beta chains were listed as cytomegalovirus-associated. In vitro work confirmed that a few CMV-associated chains recognize CMV antigens.

Only in-frame clones appear in the TCRdb table, and some are missing; sequencing was by immunoSEQ multiplex PCR. The table has roughly 180,000 clones, approximately 86% seen once; the top ten hold 6% to 8%. The V and J genes are TRBV9 and TRBJ2-6; maybe TRBD1 (6 bases). Material: PBMCs. This TCR was recovered from a man between 25 and 39 years old in good health and CMV-seropositive. CDR3 bases: TGTGCCAGCAGCGTAGGTGGACAGCTCTCTGGGGCCAACGTCCTGACTTTC. Translation: CASSVGGQLSGANVLTF.